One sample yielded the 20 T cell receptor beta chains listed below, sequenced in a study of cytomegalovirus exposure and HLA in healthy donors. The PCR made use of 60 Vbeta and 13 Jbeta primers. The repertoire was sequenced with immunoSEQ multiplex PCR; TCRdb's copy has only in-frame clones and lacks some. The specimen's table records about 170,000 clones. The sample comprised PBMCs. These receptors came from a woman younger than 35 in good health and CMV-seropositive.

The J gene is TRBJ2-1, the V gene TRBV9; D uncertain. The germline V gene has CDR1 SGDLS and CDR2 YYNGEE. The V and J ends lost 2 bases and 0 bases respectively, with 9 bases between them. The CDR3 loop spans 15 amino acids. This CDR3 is CASSVGVNSYNEQFF. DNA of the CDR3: TGTGCCAGCAGCGTCGGAGTTAACTCCTACAATGAGCAGTTCTTC.

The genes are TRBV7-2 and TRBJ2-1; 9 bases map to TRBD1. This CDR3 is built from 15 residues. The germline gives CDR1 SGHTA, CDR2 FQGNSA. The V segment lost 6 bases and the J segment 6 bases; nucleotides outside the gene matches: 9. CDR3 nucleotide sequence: TGTGCCAGCAGGTTACGGGACAGGGCGGGCAATGAGCAGTTCTTC. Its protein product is CASRLRDRAGNEQFF.

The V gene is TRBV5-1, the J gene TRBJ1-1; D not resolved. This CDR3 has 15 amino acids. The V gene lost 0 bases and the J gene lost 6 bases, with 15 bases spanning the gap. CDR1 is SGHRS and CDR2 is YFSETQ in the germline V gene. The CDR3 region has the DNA TGCGCCAGCAGCTTGGAACGGAGGGTTTCGGCTGAAGCTTTCTTT. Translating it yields CASSLERRVSAEAFF.

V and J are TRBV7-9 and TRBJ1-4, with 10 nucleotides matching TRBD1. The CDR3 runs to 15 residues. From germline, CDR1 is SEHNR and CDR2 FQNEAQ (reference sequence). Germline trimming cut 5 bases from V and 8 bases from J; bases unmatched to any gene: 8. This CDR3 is CASSRVGTGVEKLFF. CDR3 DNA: TGTGCCAGCAGCCGAGTCGGGACAGGGGTGGAAAAACTGTTTTTT.

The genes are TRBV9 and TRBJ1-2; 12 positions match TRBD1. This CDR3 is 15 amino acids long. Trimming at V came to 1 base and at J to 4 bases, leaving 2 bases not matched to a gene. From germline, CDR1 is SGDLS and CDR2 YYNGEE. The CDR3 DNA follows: TGTGCCAGCAGCGTACGGGACAGGGGGCTCTATGGCTACACCTTC. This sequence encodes CASSVRDRGLYGYTF.

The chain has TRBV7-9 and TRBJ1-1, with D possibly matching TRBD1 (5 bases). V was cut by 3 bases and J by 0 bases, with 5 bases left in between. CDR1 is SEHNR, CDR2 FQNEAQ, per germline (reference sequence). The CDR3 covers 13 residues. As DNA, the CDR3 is TGTGCCAGCAGCTTGACAGTGAACACTGAAGCTTTCTTT. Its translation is CASSLTVNTEAFF. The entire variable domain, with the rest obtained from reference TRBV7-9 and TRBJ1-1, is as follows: DTGVSQNPRHKITKRGQNVTFRCDPISEHNRLYWYRQTLGQGPEFLTYFQNEAQLEKSRLLSDRFSAERPKGSFSTLEIQRTEQGDSAMYLCASSLTVNTEAFFGQGTRLTVV.

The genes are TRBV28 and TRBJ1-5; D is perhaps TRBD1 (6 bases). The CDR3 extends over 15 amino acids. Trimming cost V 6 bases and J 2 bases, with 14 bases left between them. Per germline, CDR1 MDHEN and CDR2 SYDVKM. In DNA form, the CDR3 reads TGTGCCAGCAGCAGCAGGGGTAGCGGCAATCAGCCCCAGCATTTT. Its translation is CASSSRGSGNQPQHF.

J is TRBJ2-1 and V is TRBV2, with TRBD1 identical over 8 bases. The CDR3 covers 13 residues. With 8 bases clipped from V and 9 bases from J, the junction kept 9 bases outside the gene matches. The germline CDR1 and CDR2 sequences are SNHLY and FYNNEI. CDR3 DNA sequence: TGTGCCAGCGACGGACAGGGTATGAGTGAGCAGTTCTTC. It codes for CASDGQGMSEQFF.

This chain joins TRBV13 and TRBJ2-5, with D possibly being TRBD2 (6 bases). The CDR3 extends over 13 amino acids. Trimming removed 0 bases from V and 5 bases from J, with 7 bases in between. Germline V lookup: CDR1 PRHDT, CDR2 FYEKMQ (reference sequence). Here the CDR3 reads CASSLGEGETQYF. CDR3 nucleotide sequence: TGTGCCAGCAGCTTAGGGGAGGGGGAGACCCAGTACTTC.

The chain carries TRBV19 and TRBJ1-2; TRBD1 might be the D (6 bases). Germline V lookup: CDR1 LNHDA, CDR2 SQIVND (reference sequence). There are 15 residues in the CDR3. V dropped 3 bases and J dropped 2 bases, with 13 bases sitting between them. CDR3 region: CASSIGSTGNYGYTF. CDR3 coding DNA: TGTGCCAGTAGTATTGGGTCGACAGGAAACTATGGCTACACCTTC.

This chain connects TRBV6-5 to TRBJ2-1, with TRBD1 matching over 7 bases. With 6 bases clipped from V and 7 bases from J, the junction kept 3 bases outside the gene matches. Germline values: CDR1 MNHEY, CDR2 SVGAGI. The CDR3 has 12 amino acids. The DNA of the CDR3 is TGTGCCAGCAGGGGACAGTTTAATGAGCAGTTCTTC. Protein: CASRGQFNEQFF.

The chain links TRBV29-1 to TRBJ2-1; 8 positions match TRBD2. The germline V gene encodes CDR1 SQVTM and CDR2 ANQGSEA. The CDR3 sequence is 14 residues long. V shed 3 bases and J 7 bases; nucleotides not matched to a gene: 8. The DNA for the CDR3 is TGCAGCGTTGATCATCGGCGGGAGGTTAATGAGCAGTTCTTC. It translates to CSVDHRREVNEQFF.

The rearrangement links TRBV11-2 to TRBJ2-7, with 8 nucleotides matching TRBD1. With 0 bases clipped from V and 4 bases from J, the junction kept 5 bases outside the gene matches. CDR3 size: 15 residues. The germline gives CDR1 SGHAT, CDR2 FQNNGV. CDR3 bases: TGTGCCAGCAGCTTAGACCGGACAGGGCTATACGAGCAGTACTTC. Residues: CASSLDRTGLYEQYF.

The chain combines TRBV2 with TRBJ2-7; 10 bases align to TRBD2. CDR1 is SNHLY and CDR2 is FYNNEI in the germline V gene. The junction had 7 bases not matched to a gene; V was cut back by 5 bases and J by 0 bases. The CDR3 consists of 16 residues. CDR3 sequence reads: CASSQNSGRISYEQYF. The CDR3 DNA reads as TGTGCCAGCAGTCAAAATAGCGGGAGGATCTCCTACGAGCAGTACTTC.

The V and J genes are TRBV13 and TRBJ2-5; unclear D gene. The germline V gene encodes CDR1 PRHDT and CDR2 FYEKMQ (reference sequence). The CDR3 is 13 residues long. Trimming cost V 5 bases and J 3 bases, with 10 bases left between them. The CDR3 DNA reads TGTGCCAGCAGCATTTCAGTTGAAGAGACCCAGTACTTC. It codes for CASSISVEETQYF.

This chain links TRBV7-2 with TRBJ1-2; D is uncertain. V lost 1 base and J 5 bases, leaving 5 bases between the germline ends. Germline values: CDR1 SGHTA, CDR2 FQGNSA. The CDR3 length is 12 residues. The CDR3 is CASSLGLYGYTF. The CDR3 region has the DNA TGTGCCAGCAGCTTAGGTCTATATGGCTACACCTTC.

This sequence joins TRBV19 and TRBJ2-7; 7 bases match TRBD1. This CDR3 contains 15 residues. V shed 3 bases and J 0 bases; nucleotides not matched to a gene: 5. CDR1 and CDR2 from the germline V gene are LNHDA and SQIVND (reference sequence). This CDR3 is CASSMGTAVSYEQYF. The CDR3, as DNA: TGTGCCAGTAGTATGGGGACAGCGGTCTCCTACGAGCAGTACTTC.

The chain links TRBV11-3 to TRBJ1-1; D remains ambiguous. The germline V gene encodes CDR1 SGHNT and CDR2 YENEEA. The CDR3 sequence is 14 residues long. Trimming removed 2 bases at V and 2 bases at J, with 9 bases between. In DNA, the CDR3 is TGTGCCAGCAGCTTAAACACCTTCAACACTGAAGCTTTCTTT. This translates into CASSLNTFNTEAFF.

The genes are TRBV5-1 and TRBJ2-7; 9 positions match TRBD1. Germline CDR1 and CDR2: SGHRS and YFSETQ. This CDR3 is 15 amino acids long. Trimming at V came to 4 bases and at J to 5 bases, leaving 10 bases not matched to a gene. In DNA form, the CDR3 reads TGCGCCAGCAGCAGGCAGGGACAGGGTGTAAACGAGCAGTACTTC. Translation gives CASSRQGQGVNEQYF.

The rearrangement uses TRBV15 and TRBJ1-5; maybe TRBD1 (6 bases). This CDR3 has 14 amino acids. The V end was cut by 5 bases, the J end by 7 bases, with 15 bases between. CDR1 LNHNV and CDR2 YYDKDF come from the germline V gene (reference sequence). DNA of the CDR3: TGTGCCACCAGCCAGGGGCGTGGTCGGCAGCCCCAGCATTTT. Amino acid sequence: CATSQGRGRQPQHF.